This TCR beta chain was retrieved from a study of T cell repertoires in cytomegalovirus infection. The wider study: Public TCR beta signatures were indicative of both CMV infection and a matching HLA type.

Note on this clonotype: Its antigen remains unidentified.

The CDR3 sequence is 13 residues long. Deletions cut 4 bases from V and 5 bases from J, with 14 bases between. Germline CDR1 SQVTM, CDR2 ANQGSEA. General study findings and limits: The study found HLA-C-restricted CMV-specific TCR beta clonotypes dominating the ex vivo response.

One entry per CDR3 protein, called by TCRdb with MiXCR from the reads. The sample consists of approximately 500,000 distinct CDR3 sequences, approximately 10% of them appearing once. Sequenced input: PBMCs. The chain uses TRBV29-1 and TRBJ1-1; D unclear. The receptor's source is a human donor in good health (CMV status not recorded). Some clones in this sample may be carry-over from other donors' samples. The CDR3 loop is CSVGDGGLTEAFF. In DNA, the CDR3 is TGCAGCGTTGGAGATGGAGGGTTGACTGAAGCTTTCTTT.